A single sample gave rise to the 21 T cell receptor beta chains below, sequenced in a study of blood T cell repertoires in COVID-19 (TCRdb year 2020). Preparation of the library involved the immunoSEQ multiplex PCR assay. TCRdb provides this immuneACCESS table in a form limited to in-frame rearrangements. Some clones are lacking; in checked studies, under half of them reflect an unresolved V gene, and why the rest are absent is not known. This sample holds some 340,000 clones; over 90% were observed only once. The top ten constitute about 4% of the sample. The sequencing input was PBMCs or T cells enriched from blood (not recorded which). The receptors here all came from a woman aged 25 to 39 who had been exposed to COVID-19.

The rearrangement links TRBV7-6 to TRBJ1-1; D is undetermined. Germline V gives CDR1 SGHVS, CDR2 FNYEAQ. V was trimmed by 8 bases and J by 8 bases, leaving 27 bases between them. This CDR3 has 16 residues. CDR3 nucleotide sequence: TGTGCCAGCGGCAGAAGCTTAAAGACGAGGGTCAAAGAAGCTTTCTTT. It encodes CASGRSLKTRVKEAFF.

The chain is built from TRBV3-1 (or the pseudogene TRBV3-2) and TRBJ2-7; 10 bases match TRBD2. V was clipped by 0 bases and J by 0 bases; unmatched bases: 8. The CDR3 length is 18 residues. Germline V CDR1 and CDR2: LGHDT, YNNKEL (reference sequence). The DNA for the CDR3 is TGTGCCAGCAGCCAAGATCCAGCGGGGGGGTATTACTCCTACGAGCAGTACTTC. This sequence encodes CASSQDPAGGYYSYEQYF.

J is TRBJ1-1 and V is TRBV4-3; tentatively, D is TRBD1 (6 bases). This CDR3 contains 15 residues. Trimming removed 0 bases from V and 3 bases from J, with 11 bases in between. Per germline, CDR1 LGHNA and CDR2 YSLEER. CDR3 DNA sequence: TGCGCCAGCAGCCAAGACCGGAACAGGGACACTGAAGCTTTCTTT. Translated, it gives CASSQDRNRDTEAFF.

The V and J genes are TRBV30 and TRBJ2-5; possible D gene TRBD2, 5 bases. Trimming cost V 3 bases and J 7 bases, with 12 bases left between them. The CDR3 is made up of 12 amino acids. Germline V lookup: CDR1 GTSNPN, CDR2 SVGIG (reference sequence). CDR3 nucleotides: TGTGCCTGGAGGGTACCTGGAGGGACCCAGTACTTC. Amino acids: CAWRVPGGTQYF.

V and J are TRBV3-1 (or the pseudogene TRBV3-2) and TRBJ1-2, with 10 positions matching TRBD1. Germline V gene sequence: CDR1 LGHDT, CDR2 YNNKEL (reference sequence). The length of the CDR3 is 15 residues. V was pared by 4 bases and J by 6 bases, with 8 bases of the junction left unmatched. CDR3 amino acids: CASSPRQGAGHGYTF. Written as DNA, the CDR3 is TGTGCCAGCAGCCCACGACAGGGGGCGGGCCATGGCTACACCTTC.

This chain connects TRBV24-1 to TRBJ1-1, with 7 nucleotides matching TRBD1. This CDR3 has 13 residues. Trimming took 7 bases from V and 6 from J; bases not matched to a gene: 7. The germline V gene has CDR1 KGHDR and CDR2 SFDVKD. This CDR3 is CATRPSGGPEAFF. CDR3 bases: TGTGCCACCAGACCGTCAGGGGGACCTGAAGCTTTCTTT.

This chain connects TRBV7-8 to TRBJ2-7, with a tentative D call TRBD2 (5 bases). Trimming cost V 0 bases and J 6 bases, with 18 bases left between them. This CDR3 comprises 16 residues. Germline V lookup: CDR1 SGHVS, CDR2 FQNEAQ. CDR3 loop: CASSLAPWENRREQYF. In DNA, the CDR3 is TGTGCCAGCAGCTTAGCCCCTTGGGAGAACCGACGCGAGCAGTACTTC.

J is TRBJ2-3 and V is TRBV5-1; 8 bases agree with TRBD1. The J segment lost 6 bases and the V segment lost 1 base, leaving 10 bases of the junction unmatched. The CDR3 loop spans 16 amino acids. Germline V gives CDR1 SGHRS, CDR2 YFSETQ. The CDR3 loop reads CASSLFPPTGGDTQYF. The CDR3 bases are TGCGCCAGCAGCTTGTTTCCCCCCACAGGGGGGGATACGCAGTATTTT.

This clone has at least ten counts. CDR3 loop: CASSRDRVYGYTF. As DNA, the CDR3 is TGTGCCAGCAGTCGGGACAGGGTCTATGGCTACACCTTC. The V call is TRBV27, the J call TRBJ1-2; the match to TRBD1 covers 9 bases. Germline V gives CDR1 MNHEY, CDR2 SMNVEV (reference sequence). V was pared by 5 bases and J by 4 bases, with 2 bases of the junction left unmatched. This CDR3 region has 13 residues.

This chain joins TRBV7-3 and TRBJ2-3; TRBD2 agrees at 7 bases. The CDR3 has 16 amino acids. Trimming removed 1 base from V and 6 bases from J; junction bases left unmatched: 10. The germline gives CDR1 SGHTA, CDR2 FQGTGA. CDR3 in amino acids: CASSLRGGEGTDTQYF. The CDR3 DNA follows: TGTGCCAGCAGCTTAAGGGGTGGGGAGGGGACTGATACGCAGTATTTT.

The V gene is TRBV7-3, the J gene TRBJ2-5; 10 bases are shared with TRBD1. CDR1 and CDR2 from the germline V gene are SGHTA and FQGTGA. Trimming took 0 bases from V and 5 from J; bases not matched to a gene: 0. CDR3 size: 14 residues. CDR3: CASSLTGQGETQYF. The CDR3 coding sequence is TGTGCCAGCAGCTTAACGGGACAGGGGGAGACCCAGTACTTC.

The chain carries TRBV9 and TRBJ2-5; D gene uncertain. There are 14 residues in the CDR3. Trimming pared 0 bases from V and 4 bases from J, leaving 10 bases between. Germline V lookup: CDR1 SGDLS, CDR2 YYNGEE. The CDR3 region has the DNA TGTGCCAGCAGCGTAGACTGGTCTAGAGAGACCCAGTACTTC. Translated: CASSVDWSRETQYF.

The CDR3 region has the DNA TGTGCCAGCAGCCCGAGGGGGGGAACCTCCTACAATGAGCAGTTCTTC. It codes for CASSPRGGTSYNEQFF. The chain employs TRBV7-9 and TRBJ2-1; D is possibly TRBD2 (7 bases). Between the trimmed V and J ends, which lost 5 bases and 0 bases, there was a span of 14 bases. This CDR3 comprises 16 residues. Germline CDR1 and CDR2: SEHNR and FQNEAQ (reference sequence).

This chain connects TRBV19 to TRBJ1-1, with 11 bases that match TRBD1. The CDR3 consists of 14 residues. Trimming took 10 bases from V and 1 from J; bases not matched to a gene: 5. Germline values: CDR1 LNHDA, CDR2 SQIVND (reference sequence). CDR3 bases: TGTGCCACCAGGGACAGGGGGGAGAACACTGAAGCTTTCTTT. Protein sequence: CATRDRGENTEAFF.

This sequence joins TRBV5-6 and TRBJ2-3; unclear D gene. Deletions cut 6 bases from V and 0 bases from J, with 14 bases between. This CDR3 contains 15 residues. The germline CDR1 and CDR2 sequences are SGHDT and YYEEEE. The CDR3 sequence is CASNPRLLSTDTQYF. The CDR3 nucleotides are TGTGCCAGCAATCCTAGGCTCCTGAGCACAGATACGCAGTATTTT.

The chain combines TRBV9 with TRBJ2-3; D call uncertain. Per the germline V gene, CDR1 is SGDLS and CDR2 is YYNGEE. V lost 0 bases, J lost 3 bases, and 8 bases lay in between. CDR3 length: 14 residues. The CDR3: CASSVEQWTDTQYF. The CDR3 DNA reads as TGTGCCAGCAGCGTAGAACAATGGACAGATACGCAGTATTTT.

The CDR3 nucleotides are TGTGCCAGCAGCCAAGCCCAGAACTCAGGGTGGGGAACAGGAAGAATATTGGATCAGCCCCAGCATTTT. Translating it yields CASSQAQNSGWGTGRILDQPQHF. The gene calls are TRBV3-1 (or the pseudogene TRBV3-2) and TRBJ1-5, with D possibly being TRBD1 (5 bases). Germline assignment: CDR1 LGHDT and CDR2 YNNKEL (reference sequence). The CDR3 consists of 23 residues. Trimming shortened V by 1 base and J by 5 bases, and 36 bases separated the two germline ends.

V is TRBV2 and J is TRBJ1-2; 10 bases line up with TRBD1. The CDR3 is 14 amino acids. Trimming took 6 bases from V and 4 from J; bases not matched to a gene: 5. Per the germline V gene, CDR1 is SNHLY and CDR2 is FYNNEI. The CDR3 is CASSPGQGGYGYTF. CDR3 bases: TGTGCCAGCAGCCCCGGACAGGGGGGCTATGGCTACACCTTC.

The chain links TRBV19 to TRBJ1-2; D remains ambiguous. Germline CDR1 reads LNHDA; CDR2 reads SQIVND (reference sequence). The CDR3 length is 14 residues. V lost 7 bases, J lost 2 bases, and 14 bases lay in between. The CDR3 here is CASTDRGRNYGYTF. DNA of the CDR3: TGTGCCAGTACCGACCGGGGAAGAAACTATGGCTACACCTTC.

This chain connects TRBV21-1 to TRBJ2-7; the D call TRBD2 from the table was never checked on the DNA. TRBV21-1 is designated a pseudogene. The CDR3 runs to 13 residues. The CDR3 DNA reads as TGTGCCAGCGCCTCGGAGATCTCCTACGAGCAGTACTTC. This gives the protein CASASEISYEQYF.

This clone occurred a few times. Other DNA sequences in this sample translate to the same CDR3. CDR3 amino acids: CASSDQGNYGYTF. CDR3 nucleotide sequence: TGTGCCAGCAGTGACCAGGGTAACTATGGCTACACCTTC. The gene calls are TRBV2 and TRBJ1-2; D possibly corresponds to TRBD1 (5 bases). The length of the CDR3 is 13 residues. The germline V gene has CDR1 SNHLY and CDR2 FYNNEI. V was clipped by 3 bases and J by 1 base, with 6 bases between them.